A single sample gave rise to the 8 T cell receptor beta chains below, sequenced in a study of blood T cell repertoires in COVID-19. TCRdb keeps only in-frame clones here, not all; method: immunoSEQ multiplex PCR. The profile covers under 200,000 clones, with 70% to 90% appearing a single time and 4.9% taken by the ten largest. Source material: peripheral blood. The source is an elderly woman with acute or convalescent COVID-19.

This clone was seen once. The CDR3 bases are TGCAGCGTCGGTATCTCGCGCGGGCCGGGGGAGCAGTACTTC. Residues: CSVGISRGPGEQYF. The chain uses TRBV29-1 and TRBJ2-7, with D possibly matching TRBD2 (5 bases). The CDR3 covers 14 residues. Germline V gives CDR1 SQVTM, CDR2 ANQGSEA. Trimming pared 6 bases from V and 7 bases from J, leaving 22 bases between.

The rearrangement links TRBV19 to TRBJ2-7; 9 bases map to TRBD2. With V trimmed by 2 bases and J by 3 bases, 5 bases remained unmatched. The CDR3 length is 15 residues. Germline V CDR1 and CDR2: LNHDA, SQIVND (reference sequence). DNA of the CDR3: TGTGCCAGTAGTATACGGCGGGAGGGCCGCTACGAGCAGTACTTC. Protein product: CASSIRREGRYEQYF. The entire variable domain, with the rest obtained from reference TRBV19 and TRBJ2-7, is as follows: DGGITQSPKYLFRKEGQNVTLSCEQNLNHDAMYWYRQDPGQGLRLIYYSQIVNDFQKGDIAEGYSVSREKKESFPLTVTSAQKNPTAFYLCASSIRREGRYEQYFGPGTRLTVT.

The chain recombines TRBV28 with TRBJ1-1; perhaps TRBD1 as D (6 bases). CDR1 is MDHEN, CDR2 SYDVKM, per germline. The CDR3 extends over 14 amino acids. V was pared by 2 bases and J by 1 base, with 8 bases between. The CDR3 is CASSLMGANTEAFF. CDR3 bases: TGTGCCAGCAGTTTAATGGGGGCGAACACTGAAGCTTTCTTT.

The chain combines TRBV7-9 with TRBJ1-1; D possibly corresponds to TRBD1 (6 bases). This CDR3 is built from 16 residues. Germline V gene sequence: CDR1 SEHNR, CDR2 FQNEAQ (reference sequence). V lost 2 bases, J lost 0 bases, and 13 bases lay in between. The CDR3 coding sequence is TGTGCCAGCAGCTTATCCGGGACAAGAATGAACACTGAAGCTTTCTTT. Translated: CASSLSGTRMNTEAFF. The whole variable domain, filled in from reference TRBV7-9 and TRBJ1-1, reads DTGVSQNPRHKITKRGQNVTFRCDPISEHNRLYWYRQTLGQGPEFLTYFQNEAQLEKSRLLSDRFSAERPKGSFSTLEIQRTEQGDSAMYLCASSLSGTRMNTEAFFGQGTRLTVV.

The chain links TRBV2 to TRBJ2-7; D is possibly TRBD2 (6 bases). The V gene's germline CDR1 is SNHLY and CDR2 FYNNEI. Trimming took off 9 bases at V and 9 bases at J, with 15 bases between the two ends. This CDR3 comprises 11 residues. The CDR3 DNA reads TGTGCCAGTGAGACTAGTAATTCGCAGTACTTC. Its translation is CASETSNSQYF.

V and J are TRBV4-2 and TRBJ2-7; 10 nucleotides match TRBD2. The germline CDR1 and CDR2 sequences are LGHNA and YNFKEQ. V lost 3 bases and J lost 1; bases outside the gene matches: 15. The CDR3 contains 19 residues. CDR3 amino acids: CASSQYLAGVNAGSYEQYF. DNA of the CDR3: TGTGCCAGCAGCCAGTACCTAGCGGGGGTCAATGCCGGTTCCTACGAGCAGTACTTC.

The rearrangement joins TRBV6-5 to TRBJ1-2; D is undetermined. CDR3 length: 13 amino acids. Germline V gene sequence: CDR1 MNHEY, CDR2 SVGAGI. Trimming shortened V by 0 bases and J by 8 bases, and 10 bases separated the two germline ends. Here the CDR3 DNA reads TGTGCCAGCAGTTACTCGATCCAGCGGGGCTACACCTTC. This encodes CASSYSIQRGYTF.

The rearrangement uses TRBV5-1 and TRBJ1-1; a possible D gene is TRBD1 (6 bases). The length of the CDR3 is 14 residues. CDR1 and CDR2 (germline): SGHRS, YFSETQ. V lost 0 bases to trimming and J lost 3 bases, with 9 bases between them. DNA of the CDR3: TGCGCCAGCAGCTTGGTCTCAGGGGACACTGAAGCTTTCTTT. It encodes CASSLVSGDTEAFF. The full variable domain, rest sourced from reference TRBV5-1 and TRBJ1-1, is KAGVTQTPRYLIKTRGQQVTLSCSPISGHRSVSWYQQTPGQGLQFLFEYFSETQRNKGNFPGRFSGRQFSNSRSEMNVSTLELGDSALYLCASSLVSGDTEAFFGQGTRLTVV.